The 2 T cell receptor beta chains below were found in one sample sequenced in a study of blood T cells in healthy people across ages. Alongside a J-beta primer mix, a sample-barcoded 5' primer served in a second PCR lasting about 7 to 12 cycles. Each CDR3 protein is one row after TCRdb ran MiXCR on the 5' RACE reads. The data show about 640,000 distinct CDR3 sequences, about 53% seen once. What was sequenced was blood. The receptors here all came from a man aged 55 to 70 in good health.

The chain carries TRBV10-3 and TRBJ2-5; no definite D call. V lost 6 bases and J lost 3, with 14 bases in between. In germline, CDR1 is ENHRY, CDR2 SYGVKD. This CDR3 is built from 14 residues. This CDR3 is CAISRARSEETQYF. The CDR3 DNA reads as TGTGCCATCAGCCGGGCCCGGAGCGAAGAGACCCAGTACTTC.

This sequence joins TRBV2 and TRBJ2-3, with 7 bases identical to TRBD1. The CDR3 contains 15 residues. Trimming cost V 6 bases and J 3 bases; bases outside gene matches: 9. CDR1 and CDR2 (germline): SNHLY, FYNNEI. This CDR3 reads CASSRGIQGTDTQYF. The CDR3 DNA reads TGTGCCAGCAGCAGGGGGATCCAGGGTACAGATACGCAGTATTTT.